A selection of T cell receptor beta chains follows, all from one sample in a study of blood T cell repertoires in COVID-19. Using immunoSEQ multiplex PCR, the repertoire was profiled, and TCRdb retains in-frame clones only, with some absent. The repertoire has 150,000 to 200,000 clones, 90% of them found once; the top ten carry 0.53%. Sequencing used peripheral blood. These receptors all stem from a man aged 50 to 59 with acute or convalescent COVID-19. CDR3s include the opening cysteine and the closing phenylalanine or tryptophan. Fields, in order: CDR3 protein, CDR3 DNA, J gene, D gene, V gene, clone size. The D gene is left open where the match is weak. Size tells how often a clone was seen (once, few, many) or the class of an expanded clone, and some rows leave it out.

CDR3: CASIRQGNTEAFF
DNA: TGTGCCAGCATTAGACAGGGGAACACTGAAGCTTTCTTT
J: TRBJ1-1
D: TRBD1
V: TRBV28
size: NA

CDR3: CASSLSSGSLYEQYF
DNA: TGCGCCAGCAGCCTTTCTAGCGGGAGTTTGTACGAGCAGTACTTC
J: TRBJ2-7
D: TRBD2
V: TRBV5-1
size: NA

CDR3: CASSTLAGAVYEQYF
DNA: TGTGCCAGTAGTACGTTAGCGGGAGCGGTATACGAGCAGTACTTC
J: TRBJ2-7
D: TRBD2
V: TRBV19
size: NA

CDR3: CASSSLGQGMNTEAFF
DNA: TGTGCCAGTAGTTCCCTGGGGCAGGGCATGAACACTGAAGCTTTCTTT
J: TRBJ1-1
D: NA
V: TRBV19
size: NA

CDR3: CAISGGQGRQPQHF
DNA: TGTGCCATCAGTGGGGGACAGGGCAGACAGCCCCAGCATTTT
J: TRBJ1-5
D: TRBD1
V: TRBV10-3
size: NA

CDR3: CASSLGAGAGELFF
DNA: TGTGCCAGCAGCTTAGGTGCCGGGGCCGGGGAGCTGTTTTTT
J: TRBJ2-2
D: NA
V: TRBV7-9
size: NA

CDR3: CASSLGLAGVLGTQYF
DNA: TGTGCCAGTAGCTTGGGACTAGCGGGAGTGTTAGGTACGCAGTATTTT
J: TRBJ2-3
D: TRBD2
V: TRBV19
size: once

CDR3: CASSWGTGDYEQYF
DNA: TGTGCCAGTAGTTGGGGGACAGGAGACTACGAGCAGTACTTC
J: TRBJ2-7
D: TRBD1
V: TRBV19
size: NA

CDR3: CASSERLGLAAPETQYF
DNA: TGTGCCAGTAGTGAGAGACTCGGACTAGCGGCCCCAGAGACCCAGTACTTC
J: TRBJ2-5
D: TRBD2
V: TRBV19
size: once

CDR3: CASSPGQVNTEAFF
DNA: TGTGCCAGCAGCCCGGGACAGGTTAACACTGAAGCTTTCTTT
J: TRBJ1-1
D: TRBD1
V: TRBV5-4
size: NA

CDR3: CATSRDRGEHTGNTIYF
DNA: TGTGCCACCAGCAGAGATCGGGGGGAACACACTGGAAACACCATATATTTT
J: TRBJ1-3
D: NA
V: TRBV15
size: NA

CDR3: CASKPHMNTEAFF
DNA: TGTGCCAGCAAACCTCACATGAACACTGAAGCTTTCTTT
J: TRBJ1-1
D: NA
V: TRBV28
size: NA

CDR3: CASSLAGPGNSPLHF
DNA: TGTGCCAGCAGTTTAGCGGGTCCCGGGAATTCACCCCTCCACTTT
J: TRBJ1-6
D: NA
V: TRBV28
size: NA

CDR3: CASRLAGGFYEQFF
DNA: TGTGCCAGCAGACTAGCGGGAGGTTTCTATGAGCAGTTCTTC
J: TRBJ2-1
D: TRBD2
V: TRBV27
size: NA

CDR3: CATSAGGVYSYNEQFF
DNA: TGTGCCACCAGTGCCGGGGGGGTCTACTCCTACAATGAGCAGTTCTTC
J: TRBJ2-1
D: TRBD2
V: TRBV24-1
size: NA

CDR3: CASSSDRGADGYTF
DNA: TGTGCCAGCAGTTCGGACAGGGGTGCAGATGGCTACACCTTC
J: TRBJ1-2
D: TRBD1
V: TRBV6-5
size: NA

CDR3: CASSFGGAGGETQYF
DNA: TGTGCCAGCAGCTTCGGGGGGGCCGGGGGAGAGACCCAGTACTTC
J: TRBJ2-5
D: TRBD2
V: TRBV5-4
size: NA

CDR3: CASSSLDREEDYGYTF
DNA: TGTGCCAGCAGCTCACTCGACAGGGAAGAGGACTATGGCTACACCTTC
J: TRBJ1-2
D: TRBD1
V: TRBV7-9
size: once

CDR3: CASTTGTSGTNEQFF
DNA: TGCGCCAGCACTACCGGGACTAGCGGGACTAATGAGCAGTTCTTC
J: TRBJ2-1
D: TRBD2
V: TRBV10-1
size: NA

CDR3: CASSDRGFGTEAFF
DNA: TGTGCCAGCAGTGACCGAGGTTTTGGGACTGAAGCTTTCTTT
J: TRBJ1-1
D: NA
V: TRBV6-1
size: NA

CDR3: CASTGDRVRYEQYF
DNA: TGTGCCAGCACCGGGGACAGGGTTCGGTACGAGCAGTACTTC
J: TRBJ2-7
D: TRBD1
V: TRBV6-5
size: NA

CDR3: CATSGGGDYGYTF
DNA: TGTGCCACCAGTGGAGGGGGGGACTATGGCTACACCTTC
J: TRBJ1-2
D: NA
V: TRBV24-1
size: NA

CDR3: CASREGPSLHF
DNA: TGTGCCAGTAGGGAGGGTCCGTCCCTCCACTTT
J: TRBJ1-6
D: NA
V: TRBV19
size: NA

CDR3: CASSAWTEEKLFF
DNA: TGTGCCAGCAGTGCCTGGACAGAGGAAAAACTGTTTTTT
J: TRBJ1-4
D: NA
V: TRBV27
size: NA

CDR3: CASSQAPSPGEKLFF
DNA: TGTGCCAGCAGCCAAGCTCCCAGTCCGGGTGAAAAACTGTTTTTT
J: TRBJ1-4
D: NA
V: TRBV14
size: NA

CDR3: CASSLDGTGGGNSPLHF
DNA: TGTGCCAGCAGCTTAGATGGGACAGGGGGCGGTAATTCACCCCTCCACTTT
J: TRBJ1-6
D: TRBD1
V: TRBV11-2
size: NA

CDR3: CASSRQGPGELFF
DNA: TGTGCCAGCAGCAGACAGGGTCCCGGGGAGCTGTTTTTT
J: TRBJ2-2
D: TRBD1
V: TRBV27
size: NA

CDR3: CASSPTGAASNSPLHF
DNA: TGTGCCAGCAGCCCAACAGGGGCCGCGTCTAATTCACCCCTCCACTTT
J: TRBJ1-6
D: TRBD1
V: TRBV11-2
size: NA

CDR3: CASSPYTGELFF
DNA: TGTGCCAGCAGTCCCTACACCGGGGAGCTGTTTTTT
J: TRBJ2-2
D: NA
V: TRBV7-9
size: NA

CDR3: CASSLTGANYGYTF
DNA: TGTGCCAGCAGCTTGACAGGGGCCAACTATGGCTACACCTTC
J: TRBJ1-2
D: TRBD1
V: TRBV7-2
size: NA

CDR3: CASSLKSWETQYF
DNA: TGTGCCAGCAGCTTAAAAAGCTGGGAGACCCAGTACTTC
J: TRBJ2-5
D: NA
V: TRBV5-5
size: NA

CDR3: CASSLGSGRGETQYF
DNA: TGTGCCAGCAGTTTAGGCTCCGGCCGGGGGGAGACCCAGTACTTC
J: TRBJ2-5
D: NA
V: TRBV27
size: NA

CDR3: CASSPSGLASEQYF
DNA: TGTGCCAGCAGTCCCTCAGGACTAGCCTCCGAGCAGTACTTC
J: TRBJ2-7
D: TRBD2
V: TRBV27
size: few

CDR3: CASSPRAIQGTSSNQPQHF
DNA: TGTGCCAGCTCACCACGGGCTATTCAGGGGACGAGTAGCAATCAGCCCCAGCATTTT
J: TRBJ1-5
D: NA
V: TRBV18
size: NA

CDR3: CASSRTGRDTQYF
DNA: TGTGCCAGCAGCCGGACTGGGCGGGATACGCAGTATTTT
J: TRBJ2-3
D: NA
V: TRBV3-1/TRBV3-2
size: NA

CDR3: CASSLAPVGGSNQPQHF
DNA: TGCGCCAGCAGCCTGGCCCCAGTGGGGGGGAGCAATCAGCCCCAGCATTTT
J: TRBJ1-5
D: NA
V: TRBV5-1
size: NA

CDR3: CAYGLAGGSVLETQYF
DNA: TGTGCCTACGGGCTAGCGGGGGGGAGTGTGTTGGAGACCCAGTACTTC
J: TRBJ2-5
D: TRBD2
V: TRBV5-4
size: NA

CDR3: CASRKQGVTEAFF
DNA: TGTGCCAGCAGAAAACAGGGTGTTACTGAAGCTTTCTTT
J: TRBJ1-1
D: NA
V: TRBV5-6
size: NA

CDR3: CAWSQAILDEQYF
DNA: TGTGCCTGGAGCCAAGCGATCTTGGACGAGCAGTACTTC
J: TRBJ2-7
D: NA
V: TRBV30
size: NA

CDR3: CASSLSGVRYGYTF
DNA: TGTGCCAGCAGTTTGTCGGGGGTTAGGTATGGCTACACCTTC
J: TRBJ1-2
D: NA
V: TRBV28
size: NA

CDR3: CASTPTGGGEPLHF
DNA: TGTGCCAGCACCCCGACAGGGGGCGGGGAACCCCTCCACTTT
J: TRBJ1-6
D: TRBD1
V: TRBV28
size: NA

CDR3: CASSMISDNEQFF
DNA: TGTGCCAGTAGTATGATCTCAGACAATGAGCAGTTCTTC
J: TRBJ2-1
D: NA
V: TRBV19
size: NA

CDR3: CASSQASGQTYEQYF
DNA: TGTGCCAGCAGCCAAGCCTCCGGACAGACCTACGAGCAGTACTTC
J: TRBJ2-7
D: NA
V: TRBV4-2
size: NA